These 23 T cell receptor beta chains were all obtained from the same sample, sequenced in a study of blood T cell repertoires in COVID-19. Sequencing was performed with immunoSEQ multiplex PCR; in TCRdb, only in-frame clones are kept and a portion is missing. The profile shows just over 300,000 clones, about nine tenths of them singletons. Source material: PBMCs or T cells enriched from blood (not recorded which). The receptor set was obtained from a man between 25 and 39 years old who had recovered from COVID-19.

The V call is TRBV3-1 (or the pseudogene TRBV3-2), the J call TRBJ1-2, with 12 bases matching TRBD1. Germline V CDR1 and CDR2: LGHDT, YNNKEL (reference sequence). The V segment lost 0 bases and the J segment 8 bases; nucleotides outside the gene matches: 7. The CDR3 has 16 residues. CDR3 loop: CASSQDWGQGALGYTF. CDR3 bases: TGTGCCAGCAGCCAAGATTGGGGACAGGGGGCGTTGGGCTACACCTTC.

The chain combines TRBV20-1 with TRBJ2-7, with unresolved D. The CDR3 length is 14 residues. In germline, CDR1 is DFQATT, CDR2 SNEGSKA (reference sequence). Trimming left V 3 bases short and J 6 bases short, with 18 bases between. The DNA for the CDR3 is TGCAGTGCTAGTTTTGTGGCGGAATTTGGCGAGCAGTACTTC. Translated, it gives CSASFVAEFGEQYF.

The V and J genes are TRBV13 and TRBJ1-3; 7 nucleotides align to TRBD1. V gave up 0 bases and J gave up 6 bases; unmatched junction bases: 5. This CDR3 is 15 amino acids long. Germline V gene lookup returns CDR1 PRHDT and CDR2 FYEKMQ (reference sequence). The CDR3: CASSLGAGGTNTIYF. The CDR3 DNA reads TGTGCCAGCAGCTTAGGGGCAGGGGGTACAAACACCATATATTTT. The whole variable domain, remainder taken from reference TRBV13 and TRBJ1-3, is AAGVIQSPRHLIKEKRETATLKCYPIPRHDTVYWYQQGPGQDPQFLISFYEKMQSDKGSIPDRFSAQQFSDYHSELNMSSLELGDSALYFCASSLGAGGTNTIYFGEGSWLTVV.

The V and J genes are TRBV28 and TRBJ2-5; D is undetermined. V was shortened by 4 bases and J by 5 bases, with 23 bases between the two germline ends. This CDR3 has 17 amino acids. Per germline, CDR1 MDHEN and CDR2 SYDVKM. The CDR3 DNA is TGTGCCAGCAGTTCAGCCCATCTGTTTGCAACGGAGGAGACCCAGTACTTC. Translated: CASSSAHLFATEETQYF.

This chain joins TRBV2 and TRBJ1-4; TRBD1 matches at 7 bases. The CDR3 is made up of 16 amino acids. Germline V gene data show CDR1 as SNHLY and CDR2 as FYNNEI. The V gene end was trimmed by 2 bases and the J gene end by 7 bases; junction bases not matched to a gene: 10. The CDR3 DNA follows: TGTGCCAGCAGTGAACGGCGGGCAGGGGGGATTGAAAAACTGTTTTTT. Translating gives CASSERRAGGIEKLFF. The complete variable domain, with remaining parts taken from reference TRBV2 and TRBJ1-4, reads EPEVTQTPSHQVTQMGQEVILRCVPISNHLYFYWYRQILGQKVEFLVSFYNNEISEKSEIFDDQFSVERPDGSNFTLKIRSTKLEDSAMYFCASSERRAGGIEKLFFGSGTQLSVL.

The chain links TRBV5-1 to TRBJ1-2; D perhaps matches TRBD1 (6 bases). This CDR3 spans 14 amino acids. CDR1 is SGHRS, CDR2 YFSETQ, per germline. V gave up 5 bases and J gave up 7 bases, with 18 bases separating them. CDR3 in DNA: TGCGCCAGCAGTCCTCCCGGGGGGCTACTTGGCTACACCTTC. As protein: CASSPPGGLLGYTF. The complete variable domain, with remaining parts taken from reference TRBV5-1 and TRBJ1-2, reads KAGVTQTPRYLIKTRGQQVTLSCSPISGHRSVSWYQQTPGQGLQFLFEYFSETQRNKGNFPGRFSGRQFSNSRSEMNVSTLELGDSALYLCASSPPGGLLGYTFGSGTRLTVV.

The chain combines TRBV28 with TRBJ2-7, with 12 bases matching TRBD2. V shed 4 bases and J 7 bases; nucleotides not matched to a gene: 8. The CDR3 sequence is 15 residues long. Germline-derived CDR1 and CDR2 are MDHEN and SYDVKM. Written as DNA, the CDR3 is TGTGCCAGCAGTTCACCTAGCGGGAGGGCTCGGGAGCAGTACTTC. Residues: CASSSPSGRAREQYF.

V and J are TRBV3-1 (or the pseudogene TRBV3-2) and TRBJ2-7, with D possibly being TRBD1 (5 bases). The germline V gene encodes CDR1 LGHDT and CDR2 YNNKEL (reference sequence). CDR3 length: 15 amino acids. The V gene lost 1 base and the J gene lost 3 bases, with 13 bases spanning the gap. The chain's CDR3 is CASSQGGRAIYEQYF. The DNA of the CDR3 is TGTGCCAGCAGCCAAGGTGGCAGGGCAATCTACGAGCAGTACTTC.

This chain joins TRBV4-1 and TRBJ1-2; the match to TRBD1 covers 10 bases. The junction had 21 bases not matched to a gene; V was cut back by 3 bases and J by 5 bases. This CDR3 spans 20 amino acids. Germline CDR1 is MGHRA and CDR2 is YSYEKL. CDR3 sequence reads: CASSQDPFPTGGESKYGYTF. CDR3 DNA: TGCGCCAGCAGCCAGGATCCCTTTCCGACAGGGGGCGAGTCCAAATATGGCTACACCTTC.

The table lists this clone with a few counts. This chain joins TRBV15 and TRBJ1-6; 11 nucleotides match TRBD1. The germline V gene encodes CDR1 LNHNV and CDR2 YYDKDF (reference sequence). The trim removed 6 bases at V and 13 bases at J, leaving 8 bases unmatched. This CDR3 is built from 14 residues. The CDR3 here is CATRERTGGNPLHF. In DNA, the CDR3 is TGTGCCACCAGGGAGAGGACAGGGGGCAATCCCCTCCACTTT.

The chain joins TRBV5-1 to TRBJ2-3; tentative D call: TRBD1 (6 bases). Trimming took 0 bases from V and 1 from J, leaving 12 bases between them. CDR1 is SGHRS, CDR2 YFSETQ, per germline. The CDR3 spans 16 residues. The CDR3 loop is CASSLVGRGGTDTQYF. The CDR3 bases are TGCGCCAGCAGCTTGGTTGGCAGGGGAGGCACAGATACGCAGTATTTT.

This clone was observed many times. This sample also contains other DNA sequences that code for the same CDR3. CDR3 DNA sequence: TGTGCCAGCAGTGACTCCCCAGGCAGCACAGATACGCAGTATTTT. Protein: CASSDSPGSTDTQYF. This chain joins TRBV6-4 and TRBJ2-3, with D uncertain. The CDR3 has 15 residues. Germline V gene sequence: CDR1 MRHNA, CDR2 SNTAGT. Trimming left V 0 bases short and J 0 bases short, with 7 bases between.

This clone appeared once. This chain links TRBV3-1 (or the pseudogene TRBV3-2) with TRBJ2-5, with TRBD1 matching 9 bases. The germline gives CDR1 LGHDT, CDR2 YNNKEL (reference sequence). The CDR3 runs 15 residues. The junction had 5 bases not matched to a gene; V was cut back by 1 base and J by 5 bases. CDR3 coding DNA: TGTGCCAGCAGCCAAGGGACAGGGACAGGGGAGACCCAGTACTTC. It encodes CASSQGTGTGETQYF.

V gene TRBV28 combines with J gene TRBJ2-7; 12 bases map to TRBD2. The CDR3 spans 15 residues. Germline V gene sequence: CDR1 MDHEN, CDR2 SYDVKM. V was pared by 6 bases and J by 2 bases, with 5 bases of the junction left unmatched. The chain's CDR3 is CASSPGLAGTYEQYF. The CDR3, as DNA: TGTGCCAGCAGCCCTGGACTAGCGGGAACCTACGAGCAGTACTTC.

The sample holds a few counts of this clone. The chain joins TRBV18 to TRBJ2-5, with D perhaps TRBD2 (6 bases). The CDR3 runs to 16 residues. The V gene lost 1 base and the J gene lost 1 base, with 13 bases spanning the gap. The germline V gene has CDR1 KGHSH and CDR2 LQKENI. The CDR3 coding sequence is TGTGCCAGCTCACCACAGTCGGGAGTGGTCCAAGAGACCCAGTACTTC. Its translation: CASSPQSGVVQETQYF.

The J gene is TRBJ2-7, the V gene TRBV25-1; 9 nucleotides align to TRBD2. Germline V gene sequence: CDR1 MGHDK, CDR2 SYGVNS. The length of the CDR3 is 14 residues. Trimming cost V 6 bases and J 3 bases; bases outside gene matches: 6. Written as DNA, the CDR3 is TGTGCCAGCAGCGGGACTAGCAATTTCTACGAGCAGTACTTC. Protein product: CASSGTSNFYEQYF.

The CDR3 DNA sequence: TGCGCCAGCAGCTTGGCGACAGGGGGCCGTAGGACTGAAGCTTTCTTT. It specifies CASSLATGGRRTEAFF. The chain is built from TRBV5-1 and TRBJ1-1, with TRBD1 matching over 10 bases. Losses at the gene ends were 0 bases for V and 5 bases for J; bases not matched to a gene: 7. The CDR3 length is 16 residues. Germline V lookup: CDR1 SGHRS, CDR2 YFSETQ.

This chain joins TRBV6-5 and TRBJ1-6, with D hard to call. This CDR3 spans 14 amino acids. Germline V gives CDR1 MNHEY, CDR2 SVGAGI. V was trimmed by 1 base and J by 6 bases, leaving 7 bases between them. The CDR3 DNA sequence: TGTGCCAGCAGTTACTGGCAGTCTAATTCACCCCTCCACTTT. This gives the protein CASSYWQSNSPLHF.

The genes are TRBV28 and TRBJ1-2; perhaps TRBD1 as D (6 bases). Trimming removed 8 bases from V and 3 bases from J, with 10 bases in between. This CDR3 is 12 amino acids long. From germline, CDR1 is MDHEN and CDR2 SYDVKM. The DNA of the CDR3 is TGTGCCAGCTCTACAGGGTACTATGGCTACACCTTC. Its protein is CASSTGYYGYTF.

This chain connects TRBV6-5 to TRBJ1-6, with TRBD1 identical over 7 bases. The CDR3 runs to 15 residues. Unmatched junction bases numbered 2, after V lost 6 bases and J lost 0 bases. The germline V gene encodes CDR1 MNHEY and CDR2 SVGAGI. The CDR3 sequence is CASRPGGSYNSPLHF. The CDR3 region has the DNA TGTGCCAGCAGACCAGGGGGCTCCTATAATTCACCCCTCCACTTT.

The chain employs TRBV6-5 and TRBJ2-3; 7 bases match TRBD2. The CDR3 length is 16 residues. Germline assignment: CDR1 MNHEY and CDR2 SVGAGI. Trimming took 3 bases from V and 5 from J; bases not matched to a gene: 11. CDR3 nucleotide sequence: TGTGCCAGCAGTTATGTAGCGGGCGGGAGTGGAGATACGCAGTATTTT. Translating it yields CASSYVAGGSGDTQYF.

This clone was seen just once. The V gene is TRBV7-6, the J gene TRBJ1-3; a weak D match, TRBD1 (5 bases). The CDR3 length is 17 residues. CDR1 and CDR2 (germline): SGHVS, FNYEAQ. Trimming cost V 0 bases and J 1 base, with 13 bases left between them. CDR3 loop: CASSLARGGTSGNTIYF. The CDR3 bases are TGTGCCAGCAGCTTAGCGCGGGGGGGTACTTCTGGAAACACCATATATTTT.

The genes are TRBV20-1 and TRBJ1-1; weak D call: TRBD1 (6 bases). This CDR3 spans 14 amino acids. V lost 3 bases, J lost 4 bases, and 15 bases lay in between. Germline V gene lookup returns CDR1 DFQATT and CDR2 SNEGSKA (reference sequence). The CDR3 coding sequence is TGCAGTGCTAGTGACAGGCGGCGGGGCACTGAAGCTTTCTTT. It specifies CSASDRRRGTEAFF.